The present entry profiles one T cell receptor (beta chain) with its context. This specimen belongs to a study of blood T cell repertoires in COVID-19. Looking at the study overall: Samples representing acute and convalescent COVID-19 were sourced from the United States, Italy and Spain. The cDNA or gDNA used as material had been derived from T cells, B-cell-depleted T cells, or PBMCs.

Germline V CDR1 and CDR2: SGHVT, SQSDAQ. CDR3 length: 16 residues. V lost 2 bases and J lost 7, with 21 bases in between. Original analysis: Cell counts per sample came from amplifying reference gene primers. Libraries were prepared by immunoSEQ multiplex PCR; TCRdb keeps only in-frame clonotypes and omits some of them. The DNA was the basis for D and trimming; V, J and clone size are from that table. There are about 350,000 clones in the sample; 87% occur only once, and about 6% lies in the top ten. Seattle's enrolled individuals joined amid active infection and were then monitored longitudinally. The sample taken for sequencing was peripheral blood. This chain connects TRBV7-4 to TRBJ2-7; D might be TRBD2 (8 bases). The receptor's source is a woman aged 50 to 60 with COVID-19, enrolled during active disease. This CDR3 is CASSLREGQGVEEQYF. The CDR3 DNA is TGTGCCAGCAGCTTACGGGAGGGGCAGGGGGTCGAGGAGCAGTACTTC.